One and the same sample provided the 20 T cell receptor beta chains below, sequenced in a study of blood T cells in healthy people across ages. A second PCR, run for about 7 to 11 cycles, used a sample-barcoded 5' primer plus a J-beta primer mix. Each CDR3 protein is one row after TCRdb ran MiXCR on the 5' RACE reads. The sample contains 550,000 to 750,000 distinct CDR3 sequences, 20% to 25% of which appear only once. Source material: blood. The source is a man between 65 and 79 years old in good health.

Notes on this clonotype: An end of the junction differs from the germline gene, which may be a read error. The CDR3 nucleotides are TGCAGCGCCCGCCAAGGGTCAGGACAAGAGACCCGGTACTTC. This codes for CSARQGSGQETRYF. This rearrangement joins TRBV29-1 to TRBJ2-5, with TRBD1 as a possible D gene (5 bases). The CDR3 length is 14 residues. The germline CDR1 and CDR2 sequences are SQVTM and ANQGSEA.

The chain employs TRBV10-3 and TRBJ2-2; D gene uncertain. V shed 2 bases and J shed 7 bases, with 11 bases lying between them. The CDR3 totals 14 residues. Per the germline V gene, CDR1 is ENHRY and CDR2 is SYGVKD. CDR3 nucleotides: TGTGCCATCAGTGAGGCTGGCAGTTTCGGGGAGCTGTTTTTT. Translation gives CAISEAGSFGELFF.

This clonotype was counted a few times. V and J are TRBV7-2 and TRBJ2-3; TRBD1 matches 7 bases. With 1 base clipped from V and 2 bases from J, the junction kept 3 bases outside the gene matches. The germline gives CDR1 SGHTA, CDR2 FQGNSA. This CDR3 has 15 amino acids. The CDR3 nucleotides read TGTGCCAGCAGCTTAGAGACAGGGTTCACAGATACGCAGTATTTT. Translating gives CASSLETGFTDTQYF.

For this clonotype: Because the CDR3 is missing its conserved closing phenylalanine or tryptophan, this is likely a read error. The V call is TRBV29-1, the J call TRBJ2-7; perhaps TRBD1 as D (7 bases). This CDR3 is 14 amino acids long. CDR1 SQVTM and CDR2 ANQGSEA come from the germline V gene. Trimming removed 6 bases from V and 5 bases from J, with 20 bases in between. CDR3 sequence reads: CSVALRAGGHEQYL. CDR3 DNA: TGCAGCGTGGCACTTAGGGCAGGGGGGCACGAGCAGTACCTC.

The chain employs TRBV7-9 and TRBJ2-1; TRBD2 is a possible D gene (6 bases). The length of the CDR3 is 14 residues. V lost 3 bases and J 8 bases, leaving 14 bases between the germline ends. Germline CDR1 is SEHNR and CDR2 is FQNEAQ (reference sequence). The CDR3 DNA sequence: TGTGCCAGCAGCTTGCCGACTAGTAACCATGAGCAGTTCTTC. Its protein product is CASSLPTSNHEQFF.

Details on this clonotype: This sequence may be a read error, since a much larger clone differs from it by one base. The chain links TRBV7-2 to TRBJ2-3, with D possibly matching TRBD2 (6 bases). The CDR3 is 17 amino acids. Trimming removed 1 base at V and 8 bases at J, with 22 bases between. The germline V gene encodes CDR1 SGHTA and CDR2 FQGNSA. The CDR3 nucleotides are TGTGCCAGCAGCTTAGACCTTCCGGGAGTCGTGTTAGGTACGCAGTATTTT. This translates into CASSLDLPGVVLGTQYF.

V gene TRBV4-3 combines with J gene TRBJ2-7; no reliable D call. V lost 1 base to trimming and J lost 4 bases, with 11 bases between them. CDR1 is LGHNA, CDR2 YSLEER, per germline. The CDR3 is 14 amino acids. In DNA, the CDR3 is TGCGCCAGCAGCCAAGGTCCTGGGGTATACGAGCAGTACTTC. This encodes CASSQGPGVYEQYF.

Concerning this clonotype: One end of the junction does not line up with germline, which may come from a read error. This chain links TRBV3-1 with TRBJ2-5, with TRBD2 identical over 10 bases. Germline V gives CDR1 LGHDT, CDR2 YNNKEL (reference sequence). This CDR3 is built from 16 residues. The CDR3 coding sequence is TGTGCCGGCAGCCAAGAACTAGCGGGACCTAGGGGGACCCAGTACTTC. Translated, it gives CAGSQELAGPRGTQYF.

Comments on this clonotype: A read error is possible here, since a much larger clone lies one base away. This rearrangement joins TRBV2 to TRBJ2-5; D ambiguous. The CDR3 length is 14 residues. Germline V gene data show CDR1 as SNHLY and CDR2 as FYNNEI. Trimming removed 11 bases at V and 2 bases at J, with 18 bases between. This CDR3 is CACTSGRKQETQYF. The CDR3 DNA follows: TGTGCCTGCACTTCTGGGCGGAAACAAGAGACCCAGTACTTC.

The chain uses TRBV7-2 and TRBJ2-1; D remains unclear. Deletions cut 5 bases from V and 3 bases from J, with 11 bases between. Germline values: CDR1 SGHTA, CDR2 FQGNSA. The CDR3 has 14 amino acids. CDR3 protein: CASSPMGFYNEQFF. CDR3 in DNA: TGTGCCAGCAGCCCAATGGGCTTCTACAATGAGCAGTTCTTC.

In DNA form, the CDR3 reads TGCAGCGTTCAGGGTAACACAGATACGCAGTATTTT. Translation gives CSVQGNTDTQYF. This chain connects TRBV29-1 to TRBJ2-3, with D perhaps TRBD1 (5 bases). V was cut by 5 bases and J by 2 bases, with 8 bases left in between. This CDR3 has 12 residues. Germline-derived CDR1 and CDR2 are SQVTM and ANQGSEA.

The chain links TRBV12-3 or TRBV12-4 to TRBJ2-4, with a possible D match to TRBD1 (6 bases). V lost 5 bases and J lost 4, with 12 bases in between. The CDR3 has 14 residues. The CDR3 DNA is TGTGCCAGCAGTCCGTTCGGACAGAAAAACATTCAGTACTTC. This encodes CASSPFGQKNIQYF.

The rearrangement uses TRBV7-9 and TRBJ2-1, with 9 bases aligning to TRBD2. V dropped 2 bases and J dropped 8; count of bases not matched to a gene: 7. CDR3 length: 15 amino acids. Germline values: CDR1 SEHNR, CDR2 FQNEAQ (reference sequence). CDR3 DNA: TGTGCCAGCAGCTTAAATCTAGCGGGATCTGATGAGCAGTTCTTC. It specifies CASSLNLAGSDEQFF.

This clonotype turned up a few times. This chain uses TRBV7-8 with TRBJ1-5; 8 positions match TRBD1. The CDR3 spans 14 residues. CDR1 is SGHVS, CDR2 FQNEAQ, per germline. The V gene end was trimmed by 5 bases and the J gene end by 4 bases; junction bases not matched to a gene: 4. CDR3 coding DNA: TGTGCCAGCAGCCCGGACAGGGCAAATCAGCCCCAGCATTTT. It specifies CASSPDRANQPQHF.

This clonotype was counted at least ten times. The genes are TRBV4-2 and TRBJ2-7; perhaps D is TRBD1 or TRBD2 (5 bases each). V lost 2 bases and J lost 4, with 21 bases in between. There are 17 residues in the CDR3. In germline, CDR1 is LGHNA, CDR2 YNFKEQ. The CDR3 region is CASSQHLAQRGGYEQYF. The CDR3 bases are TGTGCCAGCAGCCAACACTTAGCCCAGAGGGGCGGGTACGAGCAGTACTTC.

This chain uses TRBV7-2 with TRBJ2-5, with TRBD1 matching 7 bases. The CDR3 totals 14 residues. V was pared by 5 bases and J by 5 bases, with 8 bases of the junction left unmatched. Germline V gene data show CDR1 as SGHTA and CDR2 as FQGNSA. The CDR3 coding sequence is TGTGCCAGCAGCAGGTACAGGGGTGTGGAGACCCAGTACTTC. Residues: CASSRYRGVETQYF.

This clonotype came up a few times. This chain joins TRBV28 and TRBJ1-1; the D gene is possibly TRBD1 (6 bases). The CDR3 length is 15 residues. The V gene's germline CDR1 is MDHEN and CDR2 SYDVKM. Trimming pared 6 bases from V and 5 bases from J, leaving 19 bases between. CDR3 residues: CASSKTNRVGTEAFF. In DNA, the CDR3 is TGTGCCAGCAGCAAGACCAACAGGGTAGGGACTGAAGCTTTCTTT.

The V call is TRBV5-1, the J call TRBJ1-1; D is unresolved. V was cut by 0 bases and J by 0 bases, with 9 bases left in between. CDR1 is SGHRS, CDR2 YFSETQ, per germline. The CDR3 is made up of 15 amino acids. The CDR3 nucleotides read TGCGCCAGCAGCTTGGGGCAACTAATGAACACTGAAGCTTTCTTT. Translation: CASSLGQLMNTEAFF.

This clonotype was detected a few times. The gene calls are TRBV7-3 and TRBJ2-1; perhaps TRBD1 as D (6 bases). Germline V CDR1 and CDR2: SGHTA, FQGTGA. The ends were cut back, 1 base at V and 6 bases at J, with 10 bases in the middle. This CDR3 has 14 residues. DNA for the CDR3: TGTGCCAGCAGCTTAATGGCAGGGGTCAATGAGCAGTTCTTC. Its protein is CASSLMAGVNEQFF.

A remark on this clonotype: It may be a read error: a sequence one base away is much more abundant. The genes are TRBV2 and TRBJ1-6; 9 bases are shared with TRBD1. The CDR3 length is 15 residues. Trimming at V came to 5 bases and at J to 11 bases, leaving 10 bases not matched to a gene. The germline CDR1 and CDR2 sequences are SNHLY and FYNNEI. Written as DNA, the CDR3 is TGTGCCAGCAGTTACCGGGACAGGGTAAATCCACCCCTCCACTTT. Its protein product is CASSYRDRVNPPLHF.